Listed below are T cell receptor beta chains from one sample, sequenced in a study of blood T cell repertoires in COVID-19. Profiled with immunoSEQ multiplex PCR; TCRdb holds only in-frame clones, not every one. The sample holds about 370,000 clones, around 89% seen once. The sample was peripheral blood. The receptors were gathered from a woman younger than 45 with COVID-19, enrolled during active disease. Both conserved end residues are part of each CDR3. Each record gives: J gene, clone size, D gene, V gene, CDR3 DNA, CDR3 protein. A D gene is named only where the DNA matches it firmly. Not every row has a clone size; where given, it reads once, few, many or a size class.

J: TRBJ2-3; size: NA; D: NA; V: TRBV27; DNA: TGTGCCAGCAGTTTAGAAGCAAGAGATACGCAGTATTTT; CDR3: CASSLEARDTQYF
J: TRBJ2-4; size: NA; D: TRBD1; V: TRBV24-1; DNA: TGTGCCACCAGTGAGACAGGGAGAGAAGACATTCAGTACTTC; CDR3: CATSETGREDIQYF
J: TRBJ1-5; size: NA; D: TRBD1; V: TRBV28; DNA: TGTGCCAGCAGTACCACCGACAGGGGTAATCAGCCCCAGCATTTT; CDR3: CASSTTDRGNQPQHF
J: TRBJ2-2; size: NA; D: TRBD2; V: TRBV2; DNA: TGTGCCAGCACTCCGGGACTAGCGAGCACCGGGGAGCTGTTTTTT; CDR3: CASTPGLASTGELFF
J: TRBJ2-3; size: once; D: TRBD2; V: TRBV7-6; DNA: TGTGCCAGCAGCCTCGGGGCTAGCGGGGGATCAGATACGCAGTATTTT; CDR3: CASSLGASGGSDTQYF
J: TRBJ2-3; size: NA; D: TRBD2; V: TRBV19; DNA: TGTGCCAGTAGTATCGGGGGGACTACGCACACAGATACGCAGTATTTT; CDR3: CASSIGGTTHTDTQYF
J: TRBJ2-1; size: NA; D: TRBD2; V: TRBV11-3; DNA: TGTGCCAGCAGCTCCCGTAGCGGGAGAAATGAGCAGTTCTTC; CDR3: CASSSRSGRNEQFF
J: TRBJ1-1; size: NA; D: NA; V: TRBV19; DNA: TGTGCCAGTAGTATCCAGGGGTTCACTGAAGCTTTCTTT; CDR3: CASSIQGFTEAFF
J: TRBJ1-3; size: NA; D: NA; V: TRBV28; DNA: TGTGCCAGCAGTTCATGGGCCCCCTCTGGAAACACCATATATTTT; CDR3: CASSSWAPSGNTIYF
J: TRBJ2-5; size: NA; D: TRBD2; V: TRBV3-1/TRBV3-2; DNA: TGTGCCAGCGCGGGAGGGACTAGCAGCTTCCAAGAGACCCAGTACTTC; CDR3: CASAGGTSSFQETQYF
J: TRBJ2-7; size: once; D: TRBD1; V: TRBV27; DNA: TGTGCCAGCAGTTTCGGGCAGGGGGTTATGTCTAGCGAGCAGTACTTC; CDR3: CASSFGQGVMSSEQYF
J: TRBJ2-7; size: once; D: NA; V: TRBV7-9; DNA: TGTGCCAGCAGCTTAGCCGACGGACAAGCTTCCTACGAGCAGTACTTC; CDR3: CASSLADGQASYEQYF
J: TRBJ2-5; size: NA; D: NA; V: TRBV12-3/TRBV12-4; DNA: TGTGCCAGTGGCCGGGGGAGCCAAGAGACCCAGTACTTC; CDR3: CASGRGSQETQYF
J: TRBJ1-1; size: NA; D: NA; V: TRBV5-1; DNA: TGCGCCAGCAGCCCACGGGAGGGGGGGAACACTGAAGCTTTCTTT; CDR3: CASSPREGGNTEAFF
J: TRBJ2-7; size: NA; D: NA; V: TRBV10-1; DNA: TGCGCCAGCTCGAGGGACACCGCAGCCTACGAGCAGTACTTC; CDR3: CASSRDTAAYEQYF
J: TRBJ1-2; size: NA; D: NA; V: TRBV4-2; DNA: TGTGCCAGCAGCCAAGATTTGTCGGGATATGGCTACACCTTC; CDR3: CASSQDLSGYGYTF
J: TRBJ1-2; size: NA; D: NA; V: TRBV28; DNA: TGTGTGGTATCAGCTAACTATGGCTACACCTTC; CDR3: CVVSANYGYTF
J: TRBJ1-1; size: NA; D: NA; V: TRBV4-3; DNA: TGCGCCAGCAGCCCCGGACAGTTGAACACTGAAGCTTTCTTT; CDR3: CASSPGQLNTEAFF
J: TRBJ2-5; size: NA; D: NA; V: TRBV6-4; DNA: TGTGCCAGCAGTGACTCGCCCGGAGAGACCCAGTACTTC; CDR3: CASSDSPGETQYF
J: TRBJ1-1; size: NA; D: TRBD1; V: TRBV19; DNA: TGTGCCAGTAGTATTGGGGGACAGGGCACTGAAGCTTTCTTT; CDR3: CASSIGGQGTEAFF
J: TRBJ2-1; size: NA; D: TRBD2; V: TRBV12-3/TRBV12-4; DNA: TGTGCCAGCACCCATTGGGAGGGCAATGAGCAGTTCTTC; CDR3: CASTHWEGNEQFF
J: TRBJ2-5; size: NA; D: TRBD2; V: TRBV3-1/TRBV3-2; DNA: TGTGCCAGCAGCCAAGTGTTCGGCGGGGGGGCCCGAGAGACCCAGTACTTC; CDR3: CASSQVFGGGARETQYF
J: TRBJ1-3; size: NA; D: NA; V: TRBV5-4; DNA: TGTGCCAGCAGCCAGGGACCTGGAGGGAACACCATATATTTT; CDR3: CASSQGPGGNTIYF
J: TRBJ1-6; size: few; D: TRBD1; V: TRBV7-2; DNA: TGTGCCAGCAGCTCGGGGACAGCTTATAATTCACCCCTCCACTTT; CDR3: CASSSGTAYNSPLHF
J: TRBJ2-1; size: NA; D: TRBD2; V: TRBV6-2/TRBV6-3; DNA: TGTGCCAGCAGTTACATTTTACTAGCGGGCTTTAATGACAATGAGCAGTTCTTC; CDR3: CASSYILLAGFNDNEQFF
J: TRBJ2-7; size: NA; D: TRBD2; V: TRBV14; DNA: TGTGCCAGCAGCCAAGATAGCGGGGGGGCCCAAGAGCAGTACTTC; CDR3: CASSQDSGGAQEQYF
J: TRBJ2-6; size: NA; D: NA; V: TRBV5-1; DNA: TGCGCCAGCAGCTTGGAACAGGGATCTGGGGCCAACGTCCTGACTTTC; CDR3: CASSLEQGSGANVLTF
J: TRBJ1-3; size: NA; D: NA; V: TRBV20-1; DNA: TGCAGTGCTAGTGAGCCGAGGGCTGGTGGAAACACCATATATTTT; CDR3: CSASEPRAGGNTIYF
J: TRBJ2-1; size: NA; D: TRBD2; V: TRBV5-1; DNA: TGCGCCAGCAGCTGGGGGACTAGCGGGGCCCAATACAATGAGCAGTTCTTC; CDR3: CASSWGTSGAQYNEQFF
J: TRBJ2-2; size: NA; D: NA; V: TRBV29-1; DNA: TGCAGCGTTGAAGGGGCCACAAACACCGGGGAGCTGTTTTTT; CDR3: CSVEGATNTGELFF
J: TRBJ2-7; size: few; D: TRBD2; V: TRBV4-1; DNA: TGCGCCAGCAGCCAAGATCGGCGGGAGGCTAGATGTGGCTACGAGCAGTACTTC; CDR3: CASSQDRREARCGYEQYF
J: TRBJ2-5; size: NA; D: NA; V: TRBV5-8; DNA: TGTGCCAGCAGCCCGCTGAGGGGGGGGCGCAGGGGAGAGACCCAGTACTTC; CDR3: CASSPLRGGRRGETQYF
J: TRBJ2-5; size: NA; D: NA; V: TRBV13; DNA: TGTGCCAGCAGCTTAGACTCGGGGGAGACCCAGTACTTC; CDR3: CASSLDSGETQYF
J: TRBJ2-1; size: once; D: NA; V: TRBV10-1; DNA: TGCGCCAGCAGTGATCAGGGGCTATACAATGAGCAGTTCTTC; CDR3: CASSDQGLYNEQFF
J: TRBJ2-1; size: NA; D: TRBD2; V: TRBV13; DNA: TGTGCCAGCAGCCAATCTGGACTAGCGGGAGTTATAAACTACAATGAGCAGTTCTTC; CDR3: CASSQSGLAGVINYNEQFF
J: TRBJ1-1; size: NA; D: NA; V: TRBV5-6; DNA: TGTGCCAGCAGCTCGGCCGGATGGCAACCAAGGGGCACTGAAGCTTTCTTT; CDR3: CASSSAGWQPRGTEAFF
J: TRBJ1-5; size: few; D: TRBD1; V: TRBV7-8; DNA: TGTGCCAGCAGCCAACAGGGGACCAATCAGCCCCAGCATTTT; CDR3: CASSQQGTNQPQHF
J: TRBJ2-3; size: NA; D: NA; V: TRBV5-1; DNA: TGCGCCAGCAGCTTGGTATACCAGCGGGCCACAGATACGCAGTATTTT; CDR3: CASSLVYQRATDTQYF
J: TRBJ2-3; size: once; D: NA; V: TRBV7-9; DNA: TGTGCCAGCAGCCCAGGGCCGACCACAGATACGCAGTATTTT; CDR3: CASSPGPTTDTQYF
J: TRBJ2-5; size: NA; D: TRBD1; V: TRBV7-6; DNA: TGTGCCAGCAGCTTAGCGCGGGACAGGGGCTTTAAAGAGACCCAGTACTTC; CDR3: CASSLARDRGFKETQYF
J: TRBJ1-2; size: NA; D: NA; V: TRBV3-1/TRBV3-2; DNA: TGTGCCAGCAGCGCCGACAGGCTCGCTAACTATGGCTACACCTTC; CDR3: CASSADRLANYGYTF
J: TRBJ1-2; size: NA; D: NA; V: TRBV6-5; DNA: TGTGCCAGCAGTTACTCACTCGATAACTATGGCTACACCTTC; CDR3: CASSYSLDNYGYTF
J: TRBJ2-3; size: NA; D: NA; V: TRBV3-1/TRBV3-2; DNA: TGTGCCAGCAGCCCGGTAGGGCGGGCCGGAGATACGCAGTATTTT; CDR3: CASSPVGRAGDTQYF
J: TRBJ1-2; size: NA; D: NA; V: TRBV4-2; DNA: TGTGCCAGCAGCCAAGATTCCGCAGGTTCGGACTATGGCTACACCTTC; CDR3: CASSQDSAGSDYGYTF
J: TRBJ2-3; size: NA; D: TRBD2; V: TRBV5-1; DNA: TGCGCCAGCAGCTTGGCCACTAGCGGGAGCACAGATACGCAGTATTTT; CDR3: CASSLATSGSTDTQYF
J: TRBJ1-2; size: NA; D: TRBD1; V: TRBV28; DNA: TGTGCCAGCACGTGGGACAGTGGCTACACCTTC; CDR3: CASTWDSGYTF
J: TRBJ2-5; size: NA; D: TRBD1; V: TRBV5-4; DNA: TGTGCCAGCAGCTTGGGGCGGACAGGGCAAGAGACCCAGTACTTC; CDR3: CASSLGRTGQETQYF
J: TRBJ1-2; size: NA; D: NA; V: TRBV3-1/TRBV3-2; DNA: TGTGCCAGCAGCCAAGGGTTAGGCGGGAACGGCTACACCTTC; CDR3: CASSQGLGGNGYTF
J: TRBJ2-1; size: once; D: NA; V: TRBV10-3; DNA: TGTGCCATCAGTGAGTCGAGCTACAATGAGCAGTTCTTC; CDR3: CAISESSYNEQFF
J: TRBJ1-4; size: once; D: NA; V: TRBV28; DNA: TGTGCCAGCAGTTTATTTAGAGGGCGGGATGAAAAACTGTTTTTT; CDR3: CASSLFRGRDEKLFF